This T cell receptor (beta chain) was documented in a study of blood T cell repertoires in COVID-19 (dated by TCRdb to about 2020). Turning to the overall study: Samples covering the acute and convalescent phases of COVID-19 were provided by collaborators in the United States, Italy and Spain. The prospective study material was composed of cDNA or gDNA derived from T cells, B-cell-depleted T cells, or PBMCs. Deeply sampled blood TCRbeta repertoires from subjects exposed to, actively infected with, or recovered from COVID-19 were included in the dataset. The repertoires were released in a freely available public database intended as a resource for research on the immune response to SARS-CoV-2. The samples were drawn from the first 160 participants of the ongoing ImmuneRACE study and from 950 to 1,500 subjects provided by 6 global collaborators. Sample metadata almost always included a de-identified subject ID, COVID-19 status, age in years and sex. Where available, HLA class I and class II types were taken from metadata supplied by the sample provider and were not determined by assay-based typing.

This clone is a singleton in its sample. Its antigen is still unknown. No qualities accompany the bases; no much larger clone lies one base away. What the research found in general, with its limitations: Clinical and demographic metadata were provided uncurated, with the amount varying by source and participant.

Whole blood was collected in K2EDTA tubes by collaborating institutions according to the institutions' own protocols. For TCRbeta analysis, collaborators shipped samples in one of three forms: frozen whole blood, isolated PBMCs, or DNA extracted from either of those sample types. TCRbeta CDR3 regions were amplified from genomic DNA using the immunoSEQ Assay, a bias-controlled multiplex PCR. Per the authors' processing: The number of nucleated cells in each sample was estimated from the amplification of reference gene primers within the assay. Sequence reads were collapsed and filtered to measure the absolute abundance of every unique TCRbeta CDR3 rearrangement. Productive Simpson clonality was computed per sample as the square root of Simpson's diversity index over productive rearrangements. TCRdb mirrors the immuneACCESS table, restricted to in-frame sequences. Some clones are absent from its copies; in checked studies, under half trace to an unresolved V gene, and the reason for the others is unknown. That table furnishes V, J and clone size, whereas the DNA furnished D and trimming. For this sample there are about 200,000 clones; approximately 80% appear just once. The top ten hold 6% to 8.5% of the sample.

The CDR3, cysteine through phenylalanine, is 13 amino acids long. This entry keeps only the CDR3 DNA: 39 bases, framed from base 1. CDR1 and CDR2, looked up from the germline V gene, are SGHRS and YFSETQ. The junction shows trimming of 2 bases on V and 4 bases on J, plus 6 bases between the germline ends. The chain uses TRBV5-1 and TRBJ2-2; a confident D gene designation cannot be given. The sample comprised peripheral blood. This clonotype was sampled from a man in his 60s with acute or convalescent COVID-19. Read as DNA, the sequence is TGCGCCAGCAGCTTCCGAGGCACCGGGGAGCTGTTTTTT. The translation is CASSFRGTGELFF.